The next 13 T cell receptor beta chains were all read from a single sample in a study of T cells in Graves' hyperthyroidism and ophthalmopathy. RNA transcripts gave rise to amplified TCR beta CDR3 regions. Using the HTBI primer set, a first-round RT-PCR was run on the TCR CDR3. Each CDR3 protein is one row after TCRdb ran MiXCR on the multiplex PCR reads. The sample contains approximately 600,000 distinct CDR3 sequences, around 21% of which appear only once. Sequenced input: blood. Source of these receptors: a man aged 30 to 39 with Graves' ophthalmopathy.

This clonotype was counted ten times or more. This rearrangement joins TRBV11-2 to TRBJ2-1; D ambiguous. With 2 bases removed from V and 2 bases from J, the gap between germline ends came to 7 bases. Per the germline V gene, CDR1 is SGHAT and CDR2 is FQNNGV. The CDR3 has 14 residues. DNA for the CDR3: TGTGCCAGCAGCTTAAGCGACACCTACAATGAGCAGTTCTTC. The encoded protein is CASSLSDTYNEQFF.

CDR3 amino acids: CASSVLAGSGQFF. In DNA form, the CDR3 reads TGTGCCAGCAGCGTACTAGCGGGATCTGGGCAGTTCTTC. The rearrangement links TRBV9 to TRBJ2-1; 9 bases align to TRBD2. CDR3 length: 13 residues. CDR1 is SGDLS, CDR2 YYNGEE, per germline. V gave up 1 base and J gave up 12 bases; unmatched junction bases: 5.

This clonotype showed up many times. The genes are TRBV10-3 and TRBJ1-1, with TRBD1 matching 9 bases. V shed 8 bases, J shed 0 bases, and the junction held 4 bases outside the gene matches. The length of the CDR3 is 14 residues. CDR1 is ENHRY and CDR2 is SYGVKD in the germline V gene. The CDR3 nucleotides are TGTGCCATCGGGGGGACAGGGATGAACACTGAAGCTTTCTTT. It encodes CAIGGTGMNTEAFF.

This clonotype was observed a handful of times. The CDR3 sequence is CASSLGGGASEQYF. The CDR3 DNA reads as TGTGCCAGCAGCTTGGGAGGGGGGGCGTCTGAGCAGTACTTC. The chain recombines TRBV5-6 with TRBJ2-7, with D possibly matching TRBD2 (7 bases). Trimming cost V 0 bases and J 7 bases, with 14 bases left between them. Germline values: CDR1 SGHDT, CDR2 YYEEEE. The CDR3 is made up of 14 amino acids.

On this clonotype itself: Since a much larger clone is just one base distant, this may be a read error. CDR3 in DNA: TGCGTCAGCAGCCTCCGATACCAGGGGACTGAAGCTTTCTTT. It yields the protein CVSSLRYQGTEAFF. The rearrangement uses TRBV5-1 and TRBJ1-1; maybe TRBD1 (6 bases). From germline, CDR1 is SGHRS and CDR2 YFSETQ. This CDR3 is 14 amino acids long.

This clonotype was seen ten or more times. This chain uses TRBV18 with TRBJ2-1; 12 positions agree with TRBD2. V shed 8 bases and J 0 bases; nucleotides not matched to a gene: 2. The CDR3 covers 15 residues. Germline V lookup: CDR1 KGHSH, CDR2 LQKENI. The CDR3 DNA reads as TGTGCCAGCGAGACTAGCGGGAGCTCCTACAATGAGCAGTTCTTC. This codes for CASETSGSSYNEQFF.

In regard to this clonotype: This may come from a read error, since a much larger clone is one base off. Without the conserved terminal phenylalanine or tryptophan, this CDR3 likely stems from a read error. The chain is built from TRBV12-3 or TRBV12-4 and TRBJ1-1; D unresolved. The ends were cut back, 5 bases at V and 2 bases at J, with 18 bases in the middle. This CDR3 is 16 amino acids long. CDR3 residues: CASSRNPFIHNTEAFL. CDR3 in DNA: TGTGCCAGCAGTCGCAACCCCTTCATTCACAACACTGAAGCTTTCCTT.

In this sample, this clonotype turned up a few times. This chain uses TRBV7-9 with TRBJ2-2; the D gene is possibly TRBD1 (8 bases). This CDR3 has 16 amino acids. Germline CDR1 SEHNR, CDR2 FQNEAQ (reference sequence). Trimming removed 4 bases from V and 3 bases from J, with 15 bases in between. The DNA of the CDR3 is TGTGCCAGCAGCTCGGGGGGACAGGTGTACACCGGGGAGCTGTTTTTT. This gives the protein CASSSGGQVYTGELFF.

This clonotype occurred a few times. The CDR3 coding sequence is TGTGCCAGCTCACGTGGACAGGGACCGAACACTGAAGCTTTCTTT. Protein: CASSRGQGPNTEAFF. This chain joins TRBV18 and TRBJ1-1; 8 nucleotides align to TRBD1. Germline values: CDR1 KGHSH, CDR2 LQKENI. The CDR3 length is 15 residues. Trimming took 4 bases from V and 1 from J; bases not matched to a gene: 5. Variable domain in full (rest from reference TRBV18 and TRBJ1-1): NAGVMQNPRHLVRRRGQEARLRCSPMKGHSHVYWYRQLPEEGLKFMVYLQKENIIDESGMPKERFSAEFPKEGPSILRIQQVVRGDSAAYFCASSRGQGPNTEAFFGQGTRLTVV.

J is TRBJ2-7 and V is TRBV19; 9 positions agree with TRBD1. With V trimmed by 7 bases and J by 7 bases, 8 bases remained unmatched. The CDR3 is made up of 13 amino acids. Germline loops: CDR1 LNHDA, CDR2 SQIVND (reference sequence). CDR3 coding DNA: TGTGCCAGTATGGGACAGGGTTGGGGAGAGCAGTACTTC. Translating it yields CASMGQGWGEQYF. Full variable domain (remainder filled in from reference TRBV19 and TRBJ2-7): DGGITQSPKYLFRKEGQNVTLSCEQNLNHDAMYWYRQDPGQGLRLIYYSQIVNDFQKGDIAEGYSVSREKKESFPLTVTSAQKNPTAFYLCASMGQGWGEQYFGPGTRLTVT.

This clonotype has more than one count but fewer than ten. The chain carries TRBV6-1 and TRBJ2-5; TRBD2 matches 9 bases. J lost 2 bases, V lost 6 bases, and 4 bases had no gene match. The CDR3 extends over 14 amino acids. CDR1 MNHNS and CDR2 SASEGT come from the germline V gene. As DNA, the CDR3 is TGTGCCAGCAGGACCCTAGCGGGGCAAGAGACCCAGTACTTC. As protein: CASRTLAGQETQYF.

The J gene is TRBJ1-2, the V gene TRBV5-6; the D gene is possibly TRBD1 (5 bases). From germline, CDR1 is SGHDT and CDR2 YYEEEE. The CDR3 loop spans 13 amino acids. V lost 5 bases and J lost 1, with 9 bases in between. In DNA form, the CDR3 reads TGTGCCAGCAGGACAGATGATAACTATGGCTACACCTTC. Translated: CASRTDDNYGYTF.

The chain combines TRBV6-2 or TRBV6-3 with TRBJ2-3, with 13 bases aligning to TRBD2. Germline lookup yields CDR1 MNHEY and CDR2 SVGEGT. The CDR3 length is 15 residues. J lost 4 bases, V lost 5 bases, and 3 bases had no gene match. CDR3 loop: CASSGLAGVSDTQYF. The CDR3 bases are TGTGCCAGCAGTGGACTAGCGGGAGTCTCAGATACGCAGTATTTT.